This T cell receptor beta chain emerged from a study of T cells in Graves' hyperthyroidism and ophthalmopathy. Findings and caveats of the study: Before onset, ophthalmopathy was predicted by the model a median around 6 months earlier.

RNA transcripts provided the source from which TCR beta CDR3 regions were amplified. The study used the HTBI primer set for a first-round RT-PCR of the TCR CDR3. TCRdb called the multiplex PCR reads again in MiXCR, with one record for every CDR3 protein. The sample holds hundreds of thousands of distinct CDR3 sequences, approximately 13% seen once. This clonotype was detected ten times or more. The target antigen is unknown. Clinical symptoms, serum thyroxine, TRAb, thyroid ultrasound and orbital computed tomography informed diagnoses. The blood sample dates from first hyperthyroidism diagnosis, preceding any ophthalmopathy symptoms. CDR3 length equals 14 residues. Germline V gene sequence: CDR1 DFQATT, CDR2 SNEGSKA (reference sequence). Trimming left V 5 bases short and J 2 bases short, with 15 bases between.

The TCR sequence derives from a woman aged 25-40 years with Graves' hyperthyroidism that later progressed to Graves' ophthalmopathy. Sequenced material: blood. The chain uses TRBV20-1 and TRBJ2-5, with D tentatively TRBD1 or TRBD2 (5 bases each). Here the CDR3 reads CSAPNGDGQETQYF. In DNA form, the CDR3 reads TGCAGTGCTCCGAACGGGGACGGACAAGAGACCCAGTACTTC.